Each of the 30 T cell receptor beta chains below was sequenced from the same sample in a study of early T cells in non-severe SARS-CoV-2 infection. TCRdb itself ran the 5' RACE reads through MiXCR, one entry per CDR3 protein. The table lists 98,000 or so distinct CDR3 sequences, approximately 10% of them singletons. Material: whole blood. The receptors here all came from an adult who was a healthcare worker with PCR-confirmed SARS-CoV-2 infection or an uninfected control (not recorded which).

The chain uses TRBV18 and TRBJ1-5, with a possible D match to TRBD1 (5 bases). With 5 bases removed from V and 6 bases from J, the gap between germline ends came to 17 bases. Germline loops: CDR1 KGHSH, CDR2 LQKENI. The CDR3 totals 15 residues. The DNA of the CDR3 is TGTGCCAGCTCATCGTCTACGGGGCGGACTCAGCCCCAGCATTTT. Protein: CASSSSTGRTQPQHF. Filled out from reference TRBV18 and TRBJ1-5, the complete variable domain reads NAGVMQNPRHLVRRRGQEARLRCSPMKGHSHVYWYRQLPEEGLKFMVYLQKENIIDESGMPKERFSAEFPKEGPSILRIQQVVRGDSAAYFCASSSSTGRTQPQHFGDGTRLSIL.

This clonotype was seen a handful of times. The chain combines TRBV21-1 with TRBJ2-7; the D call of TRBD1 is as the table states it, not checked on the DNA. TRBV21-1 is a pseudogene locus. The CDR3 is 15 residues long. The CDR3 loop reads CASSKGGTKSYEQYF. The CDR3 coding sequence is TGTGCCAGCAGCAAAGGGGGGACCAAGTCCTACGAGCAGTACTTC.

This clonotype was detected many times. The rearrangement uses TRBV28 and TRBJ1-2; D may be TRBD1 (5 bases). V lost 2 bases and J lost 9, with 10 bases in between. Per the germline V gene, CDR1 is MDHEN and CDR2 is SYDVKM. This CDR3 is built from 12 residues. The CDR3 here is CASSLTGTSYTF. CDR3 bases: TGTGCCAGCAGTTTAACGGGGACGAGCTACACCTTC.

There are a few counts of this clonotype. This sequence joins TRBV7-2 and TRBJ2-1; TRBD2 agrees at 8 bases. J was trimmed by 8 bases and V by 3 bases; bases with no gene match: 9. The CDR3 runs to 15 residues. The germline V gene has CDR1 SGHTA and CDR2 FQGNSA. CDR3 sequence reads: CASSFFKRESDEQFF. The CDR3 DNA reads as TGTGCCAGCAGCTTCTTCAAGCGGGAGTCAGATGAGCAGTTCTTC.

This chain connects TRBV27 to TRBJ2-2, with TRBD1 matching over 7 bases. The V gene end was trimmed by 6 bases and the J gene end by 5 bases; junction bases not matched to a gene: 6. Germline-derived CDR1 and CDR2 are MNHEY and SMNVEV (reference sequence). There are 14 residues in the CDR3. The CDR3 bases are TGTGCCAGCAGACCCAGGGGGTTTACCGGGGAGCTGTTTTTT. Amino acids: CASRPRGFTGELFF.

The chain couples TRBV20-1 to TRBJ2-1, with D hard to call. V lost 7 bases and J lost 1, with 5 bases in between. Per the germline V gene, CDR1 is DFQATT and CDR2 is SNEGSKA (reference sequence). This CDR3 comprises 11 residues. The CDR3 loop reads CSVHSYNEQFF. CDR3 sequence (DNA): TGCAGTGTTCATTCCTACAATGAGCAGTTCTTC.

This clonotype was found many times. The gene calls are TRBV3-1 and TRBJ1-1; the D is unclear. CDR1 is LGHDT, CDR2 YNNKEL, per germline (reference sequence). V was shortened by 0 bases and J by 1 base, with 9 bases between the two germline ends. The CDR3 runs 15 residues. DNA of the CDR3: TGTGCCAGCAGCCAAGAGGGATGGACGAACACTGAAGCTTTCTTT. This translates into CASSQEGWTNTEAFF.

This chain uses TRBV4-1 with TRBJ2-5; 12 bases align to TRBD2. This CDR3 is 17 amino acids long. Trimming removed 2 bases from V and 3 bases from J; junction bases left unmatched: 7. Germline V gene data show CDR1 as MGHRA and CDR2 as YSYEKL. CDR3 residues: CASSQPGLAGLKETQYF. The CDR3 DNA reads TGCGCCAGCAGCCAACCCGGACTAGCGGGGTTAAAAGAGACCCAGTACTTC.

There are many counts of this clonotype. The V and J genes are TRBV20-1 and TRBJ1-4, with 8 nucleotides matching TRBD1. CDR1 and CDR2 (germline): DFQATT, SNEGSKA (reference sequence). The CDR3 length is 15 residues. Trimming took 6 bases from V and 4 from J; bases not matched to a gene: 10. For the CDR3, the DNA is TGCAGTGCCCTGGACAGGGCAAGAGTTAATGAAAAACTGTTTTTT. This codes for CSALDRARVNEKLFF.

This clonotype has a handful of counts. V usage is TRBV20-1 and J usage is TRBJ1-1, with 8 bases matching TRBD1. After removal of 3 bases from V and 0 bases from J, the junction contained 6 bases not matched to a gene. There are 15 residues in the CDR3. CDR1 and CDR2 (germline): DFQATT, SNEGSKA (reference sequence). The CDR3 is CSARGIQGVNTEAFF. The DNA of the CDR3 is TGCAGTGCTAGGGGGATACAGGGGGTGAACACTGAAGCTTTCTTT.

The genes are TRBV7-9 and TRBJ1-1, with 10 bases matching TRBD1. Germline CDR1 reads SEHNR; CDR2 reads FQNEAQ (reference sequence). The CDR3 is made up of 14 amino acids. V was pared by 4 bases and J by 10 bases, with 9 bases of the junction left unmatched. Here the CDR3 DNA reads TGTGCCAGCAGCTCGGGGACAGGGGCTTTAGGAGCTTTCTTT. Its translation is CASSSGTGALGAFF.

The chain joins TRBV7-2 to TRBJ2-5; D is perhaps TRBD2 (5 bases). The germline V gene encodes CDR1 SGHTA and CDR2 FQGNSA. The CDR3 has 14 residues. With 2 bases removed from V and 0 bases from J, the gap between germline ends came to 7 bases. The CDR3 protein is CASSLQRNQETQYF. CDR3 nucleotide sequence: TGTGCCAGCAGCTTACAGCGGAACCAAGAGACCCAGTACTTC.

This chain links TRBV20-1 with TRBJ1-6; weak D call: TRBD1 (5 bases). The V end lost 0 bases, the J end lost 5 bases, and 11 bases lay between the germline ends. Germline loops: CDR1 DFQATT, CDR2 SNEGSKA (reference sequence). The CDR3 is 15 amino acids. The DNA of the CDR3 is TGCAGTGCTAGAGATGAGGGGCTCCATAATTCACCCCTCCACTTT. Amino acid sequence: CSARDEGLHNSPLHF.

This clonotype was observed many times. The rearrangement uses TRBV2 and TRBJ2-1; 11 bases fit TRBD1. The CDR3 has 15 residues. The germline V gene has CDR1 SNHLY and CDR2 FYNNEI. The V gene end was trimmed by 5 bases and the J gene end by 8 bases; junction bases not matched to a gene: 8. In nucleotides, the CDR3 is TGTGCCAGCAGTAAACCGGGACAGGGGGTCCATGAGCAGTTCTTC. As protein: CASSKPGQGVHEQFF. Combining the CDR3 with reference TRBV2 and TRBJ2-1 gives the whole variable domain EPEVTQTPSHQVTQMGQEVILRCVPISNHLYFYWYRQILGQKVEFLVSFYNNEISEKSEIFDDQFSVERPDGSNFTLKIRSTKLEDSAMYFCASSKPGQGVHEQFFGPGTRLTVL.

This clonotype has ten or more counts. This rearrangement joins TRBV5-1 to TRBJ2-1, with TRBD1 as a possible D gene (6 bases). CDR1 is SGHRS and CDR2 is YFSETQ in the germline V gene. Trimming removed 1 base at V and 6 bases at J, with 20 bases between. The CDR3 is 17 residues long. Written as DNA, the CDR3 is TGCGCCAGCAGCTTGCCACGGGGACAAGGGACCGGCAATGAGCAGTTCTTC. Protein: CASSLPRGQGTGNEQFF.

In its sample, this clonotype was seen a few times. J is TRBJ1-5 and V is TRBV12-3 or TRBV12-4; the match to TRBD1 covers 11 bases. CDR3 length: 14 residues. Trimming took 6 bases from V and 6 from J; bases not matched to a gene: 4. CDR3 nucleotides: TGTGCCAGCAGCCGGACAGGGGGCGGTCAGCCCCAGCATTTT. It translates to CASSRTGGGQPQHF.

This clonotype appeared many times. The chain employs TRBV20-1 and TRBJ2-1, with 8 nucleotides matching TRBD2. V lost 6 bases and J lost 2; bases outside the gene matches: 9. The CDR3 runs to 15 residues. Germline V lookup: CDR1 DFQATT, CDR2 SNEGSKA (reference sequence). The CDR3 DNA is TGCAGTGCGCCAATTGGGACTAGGCCCTACAATGAGCAGTTCTTC. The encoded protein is CSAPIGTRPYNEQFF.

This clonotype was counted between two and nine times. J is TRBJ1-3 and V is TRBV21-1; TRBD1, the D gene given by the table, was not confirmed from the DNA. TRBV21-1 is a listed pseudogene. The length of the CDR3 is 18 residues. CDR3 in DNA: TGTGCCAGCAGCAAAGAGCAGGACAGGGGGCTGAGTGGAAACACCATATATTTT. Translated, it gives CASSKEQDRGLSGNTIYF.

The CDR3 region has the DNA TGTGCCAGTAGTATTGGGACCCCGGACAGGTACCTACCGGAGACCGGCTACACCTTC. Translation: CASSIGTPDRYLPETGYTF. The J gene is TRBJ1-2, the V gene TRBV19, with 7 bases fitting TRBD1. The germline V gene has CDR1 LNHDA and CDR2 SQIVND (reference sequence). V lost 3 bases, J lost 8 bases, and 24 bases stayed unmatched. The CDR3 totals 19 residues. The full variable domain, its missing parts supplied by reference TRBV19 and TRBJ1-2, is DGGITQSPKYLFRKEGQNVTLSCEQNLNHDAMYWYRQDPGQGLRLIYYSQIVNDFQKGDIAEGYSVSREKKESFPLTVTSAQKNPTAFYLCASSIGTPDRYLPETGYTFGSGTRLTVV.

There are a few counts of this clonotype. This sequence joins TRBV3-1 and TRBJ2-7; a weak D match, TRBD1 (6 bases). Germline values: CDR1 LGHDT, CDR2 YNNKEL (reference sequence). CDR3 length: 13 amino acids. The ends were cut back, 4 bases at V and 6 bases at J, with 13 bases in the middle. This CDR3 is CASSPSQGIEQYF. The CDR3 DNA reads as TGTGCCAGCAGCCCATCACAGGGAATCGAGCAGTACTTC.

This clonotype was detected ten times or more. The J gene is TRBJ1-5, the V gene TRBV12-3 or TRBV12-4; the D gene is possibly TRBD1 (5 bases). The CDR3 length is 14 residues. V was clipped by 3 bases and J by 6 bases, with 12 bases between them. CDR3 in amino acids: CASSFRQGGQPQHF. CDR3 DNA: TGTGCCAGCAGTTTTCGGCAGGGCGGTCAGCCCCAGCATTTT.

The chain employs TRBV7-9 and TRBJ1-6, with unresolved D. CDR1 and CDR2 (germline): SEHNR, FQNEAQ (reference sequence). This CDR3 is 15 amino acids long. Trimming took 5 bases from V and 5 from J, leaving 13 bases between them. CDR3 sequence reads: CASSPVGSDNSPLHF. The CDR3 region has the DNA TGTGCCAGCAGCCCCGTAGGCTCTGATAATTCACCCCTCCACTTT.

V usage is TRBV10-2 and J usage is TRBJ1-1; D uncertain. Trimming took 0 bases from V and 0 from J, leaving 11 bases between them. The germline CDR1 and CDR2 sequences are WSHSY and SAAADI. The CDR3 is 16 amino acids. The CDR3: CASSESLWQMNTEAFF. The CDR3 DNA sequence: TGCGCCAGCAGTGAGTCTCTGTGGCAAATGAACACTGAAGCTTTCTTT.

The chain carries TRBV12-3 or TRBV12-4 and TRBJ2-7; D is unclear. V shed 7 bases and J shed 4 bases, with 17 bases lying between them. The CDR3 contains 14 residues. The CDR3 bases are TGTGCCAGCACCCACTCCGCGGCCAGTTACGAGCAGTACTTC. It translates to CASTHSAASYEQYF.

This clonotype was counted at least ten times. The CDR3: CASSQFEASGGADTQYF. The CDR3 DNA reads TGCGCCAGCAGCCAATTCGAGGCTAGCGGGGGCGCAGATACGCAGTATTTT. The chain has TRBV4-1 and TRBJ2-3; 10 bases are shared with TRBD2. CDR1 is MGHRA and CDR2 is YSYEKL in the germline V gene. The CDR3 length is 17 residues. V lost 2 bases and J lost 4; bases outside the gene matches: 9.

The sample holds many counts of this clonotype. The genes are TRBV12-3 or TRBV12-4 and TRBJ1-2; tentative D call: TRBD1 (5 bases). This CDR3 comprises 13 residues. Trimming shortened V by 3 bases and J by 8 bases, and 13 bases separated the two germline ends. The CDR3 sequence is CASSLAQGRGYTF. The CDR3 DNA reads TGTGCCAGCAGTTTGGCTCAGGGAAGGGGCTACACCTTC.

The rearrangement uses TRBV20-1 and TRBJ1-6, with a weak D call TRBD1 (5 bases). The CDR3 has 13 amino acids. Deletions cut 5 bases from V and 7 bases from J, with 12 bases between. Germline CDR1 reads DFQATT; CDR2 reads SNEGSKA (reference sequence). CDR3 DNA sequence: TGCAGTGCTCTCAGGGTGGGGAATTCACCCCTCCACTTT. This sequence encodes CSALRVGNSPLHF.

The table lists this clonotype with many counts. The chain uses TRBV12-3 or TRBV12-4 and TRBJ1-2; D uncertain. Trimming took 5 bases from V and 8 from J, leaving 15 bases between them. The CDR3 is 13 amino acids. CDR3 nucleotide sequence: TGTGCCAGCAGTCGGTTACGGGCAGGAGGCTACACCTTC. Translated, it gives CASSRLRAGGYTF.

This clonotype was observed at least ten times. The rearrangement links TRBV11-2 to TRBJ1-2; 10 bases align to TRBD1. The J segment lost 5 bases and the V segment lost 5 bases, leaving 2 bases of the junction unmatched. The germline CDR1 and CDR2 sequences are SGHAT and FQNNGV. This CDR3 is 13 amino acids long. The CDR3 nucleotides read TGTGCCAGCAGCCGGGGACAGGGGTATGGCTACACCTTC. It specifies CASSRGQGYGYTF.

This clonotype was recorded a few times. CDR3 protein: CASSFSGRKYNEQFF. In nucleotides, the CDR3 is TGTGCCAGCAGCTTTAGCGGGAGGAAGTACAATGAGCAGTTCTTC. The chain employs TRBV3-1 and TRBJ2-1; 10 bases agree with TRBD2. Germline CDR1 LGHDT, CDR2 YNNKEL (reference sequence). J gave up 4 bases and V 5 bases, and 5 bases lay outside the gene matches. The CDR3 sequence is 15 residues long.